The 6 T cell receptor beta chains reported below all come from one sample, sequenced in a study of metastatic and nonmetastatic thyroid tumors. Treatment of any kind had been given to no patient before thyroid surgery. Via MiXCR, TCRdb re-called the PCR reads. The data hold about 92,000 clones, with 14% to 15% observed a single time. Input material: blood. These TCRs come from a female donor with papillary thyroid cancer or a benign thyroid nodule (not recorded which). Some clones in this sample may be carry-over from other donors' samples.

With respect to this clone: This may stem from a read error, because a much larger clone lies one nucleotide away. J is TRBJ2-3 and V is TRBV5-5; D is uncertain. V lost 1 base, J lost 4 bases, and 4 bases lay in between. Looked up from germline, CDR1 is SGHKS and CDR2 is YYEKEE (reference sequence). The CDR3 spans 12 residues. CDR3 sequence reads: CASSLWADTQYF. CDR3 bases: TGTGCCAGCAGCTTGTGGGCAGATACGCAGTATTTT.

The CDR3 region has the DNA TGTGCCAGCAGTCCCGGGACGGTGACGGGGCAGTACTTC. Protein: CASSPGTVTGQYF. The rearrangement links TRBV12-3 or TRBV12-4 to TRBJ2-7, with D perhaps assigned TRBD1 or TRBD2 (5 bases each). The germline V and J ends were trimmed by 5 bases and 9 bases, with 17 bases remaining between them. CDR3 size: 13 residues.

This clone has ten or more counts. The chain couples TRBV3-1 to TRBJ1-5; D is unclear. The germline V gene has CDR1 LGHDT and CDR2 YNNKEL (reference sequence). V was pared by 5 bases and J by 4 bases, with 9 bases between. The length of the CDR3 is 13 residues. For the CDR3, the DNA is TGTGCCAGCAGCGAAGGGATAAATCAGCCCCAGCATTTT. Amino acids: CASSEGINQPQHF.

Concerning this clone itself: Being one base from a much bigger clone, this may be a read error. V is TRBV15 and J is TRBJ2-3; 8 bases are a match to TRBD1. The J segment lost 4 bases and the V segment lost 5 bases, leaving 8 bases of the junction unmatched. This CDR3 is 15 amino acids long. Germline CDR1 LNHNV, CDR2 YYDKDF (reference sequence). The CDR3 DNA reads as TGTGCCACCAGCCGGACAGGGTCGAATTCAGATACGCAGTATTTT. The encoded protein is CATSRTGSNSDTQYF.

A remark on this clone: A much larger clone is a single base away; this may be a read error. The gene calls are TRBV7-3 and TRBJ1-5, with D unclear. Trimming took 2 bases from V and 5 from J, leaving 7 bases between them. This CDR3 has 13 amino acids. Per germline, CDR1 SGHTA and CDR2 FQGTGA. Here the CDR3 reads CASSLGPYQPQHF. The CDR3 DNA sequence: TGTGCCAGCAGCTTAGGGCCGTATCAGCCCCAGCATTTT.

This clone was counted many times. The chain carries TRBV5-1 and TRBJ1-5, with TRBD1 as a possible D gene (6 bases). The CDR3 runs 15 residues. V shed 0 bases and J shed 0 bases, with 7 bases lying between them. Germline-derived CDR1 and CDR2 are SGHRS and YFSETQ. The CDR3, as DNA: TGCGCCAGCAGCTTGGGACAGGATAGCAATCAGCCCCAGCATTTT. Protein: CASSLGQDSNQPQHF.